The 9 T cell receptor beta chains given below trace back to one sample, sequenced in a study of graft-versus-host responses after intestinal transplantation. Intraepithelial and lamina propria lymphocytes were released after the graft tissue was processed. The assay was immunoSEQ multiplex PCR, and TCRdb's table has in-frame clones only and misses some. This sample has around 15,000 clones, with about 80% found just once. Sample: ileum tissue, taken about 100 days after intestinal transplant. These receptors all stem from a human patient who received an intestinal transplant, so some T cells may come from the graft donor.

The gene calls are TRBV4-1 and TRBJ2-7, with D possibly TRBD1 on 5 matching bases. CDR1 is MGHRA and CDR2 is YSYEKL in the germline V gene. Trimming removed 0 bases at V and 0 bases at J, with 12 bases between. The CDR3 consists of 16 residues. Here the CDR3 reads CASSQEGPSSSYEQYF. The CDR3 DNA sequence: TGCGCCAGCAGCCAAGAGGGGCCTTCAAGCTCCTACGAGCAGTACTTC.

In nucleotides, the CDR3 is TGTGCCTGGAGTGTACTGAGACTCCCAGATACGCAGTATTTT. Protein sequence: CAWSVLRLPDTQYF. This sequence joins TRBV30 and TRBJ2-3, with D unclear. CDR3 length: 14 residues. The V gene's germline CDR1 is GTSNPN and CDR2 SVGIG (reference sequence). V was trimmed by 0 bases and J by 4 bases, leaving 11 bases between them.

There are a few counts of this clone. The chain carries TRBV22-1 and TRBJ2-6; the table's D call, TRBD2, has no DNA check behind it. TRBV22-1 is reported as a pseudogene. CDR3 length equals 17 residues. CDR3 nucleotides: TGTCCTGGGAGAGCGGCAGGCGAACAAAGTCGGGCCAACGTCCTGACTTTC. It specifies CPGRAAGEQSRANVLTF.

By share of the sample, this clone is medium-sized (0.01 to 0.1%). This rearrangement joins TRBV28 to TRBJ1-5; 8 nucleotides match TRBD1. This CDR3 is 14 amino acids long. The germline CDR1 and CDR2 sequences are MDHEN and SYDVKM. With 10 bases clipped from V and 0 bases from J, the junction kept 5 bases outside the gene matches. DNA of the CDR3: TGTGCCATACAGGGACAGGATAGCAATCAGCCCCAGCATTTT. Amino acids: CAIQGQDSNQPQHF. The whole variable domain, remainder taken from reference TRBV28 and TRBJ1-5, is DVKVTQSSRYLVKRTGEKVFLECVQDMDHENMFWYRQDPGLGLRLIYFSYDVKMKEKGDIPEGYSVSREKKERFSLILESASTNQTSMYLCAIQGQDSNQPQHFGDGTRLSIL.

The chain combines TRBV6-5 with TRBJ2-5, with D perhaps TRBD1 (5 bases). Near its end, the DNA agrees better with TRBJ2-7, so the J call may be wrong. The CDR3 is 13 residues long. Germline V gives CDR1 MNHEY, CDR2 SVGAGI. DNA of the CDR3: TGTGCCAGCAGTTTTGCAGGGTCCTACGAGCAGTACTTC. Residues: CASSFAGSYEQYF.

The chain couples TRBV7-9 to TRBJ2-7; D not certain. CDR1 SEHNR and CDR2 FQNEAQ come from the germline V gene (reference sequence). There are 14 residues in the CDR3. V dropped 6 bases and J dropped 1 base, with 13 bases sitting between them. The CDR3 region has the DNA TGTGCCAGCAGACGAGAAGACGGATCCTACGAGCAGTACTTC. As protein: CASRREDGSYEQYF.

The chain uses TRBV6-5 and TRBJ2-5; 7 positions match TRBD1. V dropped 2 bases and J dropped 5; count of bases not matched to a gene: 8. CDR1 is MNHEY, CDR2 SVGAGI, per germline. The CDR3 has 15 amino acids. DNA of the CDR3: TGTGCCAGCAGTTACGCCGTGGGACAGCCGGAGACCCAGTACTTC. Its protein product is CASSYAVGQPETQYF.

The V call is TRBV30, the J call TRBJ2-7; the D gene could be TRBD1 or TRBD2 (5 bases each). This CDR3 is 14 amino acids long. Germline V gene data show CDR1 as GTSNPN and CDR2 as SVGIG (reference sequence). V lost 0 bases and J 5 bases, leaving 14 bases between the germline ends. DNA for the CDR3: TGTGCCTGGAGTGTACACGGGGCTAGCAACGAGCAGTACTTC. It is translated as CAWSVHGASNEQYF.

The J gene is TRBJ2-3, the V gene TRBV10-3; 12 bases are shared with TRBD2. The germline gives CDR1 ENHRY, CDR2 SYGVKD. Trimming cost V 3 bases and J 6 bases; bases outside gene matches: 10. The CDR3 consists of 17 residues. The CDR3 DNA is TGTGCCATCAGTGATAGTCCTAGCGGGAGGGCCGTTGATACGCAGTATTTT. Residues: CAISDSPSGRAVDTQYF.